This entry is about one TCR beta chain. The antigen it recognizes is unknown. No per-base quality is available; no much larger clone lies one base away. Frozen genomic DNA underwent high-throughput TCRbeta CDR3 sequencing by immunoSEQ, including PCR amplification, mapping, bias correction and internal controls. Per the original workflow: Only productive rearrangements were retained, with each unique TCRbeta sequence defined by its CDR3 nucleotide sequence together with its V and J gene. Donor-reactive sequences required at least 5-fold expansion in CFSE-low cells versus unstimulated pre-transplant cells and at least 0.01% frequency. Minimum frequency thresholds were set for each subject based on the unstimulated sample with the lowest template count, ensuring at least 90% detection power. Jensen-Shannon divergence between the top 1000 TCRbeta sequences after and before transplant was used to measure repertoire turnover. Two-sided Fisher's exact tests were used to test for changes in how often donor-reactive sequences were detected. Held by TCRdb, this immuneACCESS table contains in-frame sequences only and omits some clones. Under half of the omission traces to an unresolved V gene where checked; the cause of the rest is unknown. The V and J calls and the clone size are those of that table, but D and trimming were determined from the DNA. The sample data list fewer than 20,000 clones, and roughly nine tenths of these were observed just once. Jointly, the top ten make up 10% to 15% of the sample.

The data are from a study of T cell clones after liver transplantation (dated by TCRdb to the late 2010s). Background on the whole study: The samples were obtained from ITN030ST, a randomized trial that attempted immunosuppression withdrawal within 2 years after liver transplantation. Donor-reactive T cell clones were identified using TCRbeta sequencing after a pre-transplant mixed lymphocyte reaction and were then followed in post-transplant blood. Third party-reactive TCRbeta sequences from pre-transplant MLRs were also identified as an antigen-independent comparator for donor-reactive sequences. Of the eight recipients, a few were HCV-positive, while the remaining recipients had been transplanted for non-autoimmune, non-viral indications. No induction therapy was given to the subjects, and standard immunosuppression was administered until randomization at 12-24 months post-transplant. Tolerance was defined as complete withdrawal of immunosuppression for at least one year without a rise in liver enzymes beyond twice the upper limit of normal. Blood samples were collected pre-transplant, pre-randomization before withdrawal, and post-randomization after either full withdrawal or failed withdrawal. The study cohort included 8 liver transplant recipients, of whom 3 were classified as tolerant and 5 as non-tolerant.

Thawed unstimulated PBMCs were stained for CD3, CD4 and CD8 and FACS-sorted into CD3+CD4+ and CD3+CD8+ populations. All 8 studied subjects were randomized to immunosuppression withdrawal. Genomic DNA was isolated with the Qiagen DNeasy Blood and Tissue Kit. General study outcomes and caveats: Donor-reactive sequences decreased more than third party-reactive sequences, which suggests partial antigen-specific deletion that was not related to withdrawal success. Without allograft tissue specimens, donor-reactive T cells may have migrated into the graft rather than being deleted. After accounting for repertoire turnover, donor-reactive detection was significantly reduced in 7 of 8 subjects for CD4 and 8 of 8 for CD8. In two subjects, low numbers of available donor cells limited the measurable donor-reactive repertoire. Because of small, heterogeneous patient numbers and non-standardized post-transplant time points, the conclusions were only preliminary. Circulating donor-reactive CD4 TCRbeta sequences fell significantly post-transplant in most of the 8 subjects, irrespective of tolerance or HCV status.

The CDR3 has 17 amino acids, counting the end cysteine and phenylalanine. Only the CDR3 DNA is retained, 51 bases long and in frame from the first base. Via the germline V gene (reference sequence), CDR1 is LNHDA and CDR2 SQIVND. Ends trimmed: V by 1 base, J by 4 bases; bases unmatched to a gene: 8. The V gene is TRBV19 and the J gene is TRBJ2-2, with 8 bases matching TRBD2. The sequence was obtained from a human patient who received a liver transplant. Where a transplant has occurred, the graft donor may have supplied some of the T cells. This sample comprised CD8+ T cells from blood, obtained around 42 months after liver transplant. The CDR3 reads as follows: CASSIASAGVFTGELFF. Here is the DNA: TGTGCCAGTAGTATAGCCTCAGCGGGAGTCTTCACCGGGGAGCTGTTTTTT.